These 32 T cell receptor beta chains were sequenced from one sample in a study of T cells after posttransplantation cyclophosphamide. Generated by immunoSEQ multiplex PCR, the TCRdb table keeps only in-frame clones and is missing some. The repertoire consists of approximately 35,000 clones, none detected only once. The sequenced material came from PBMCs. These receptors came from a girl between 5 and 17 years old in good health, CMV-negative, and a related stem cell transplant donor.

There are many counts of this clone. The chain recombines TRBV6-1 with TRBJ2-4; weak D call: TRBD1 (6 bases). This CDR3 spans 17 amino acids. Per the germline V gene, CDR1 is MNHNS and CDR2 is SASEGT. V shed 3 bases and J shed 0 bases, with 15 bases lying between them. CDR3 nucleotides: TGTGCCAGCAGTGACCTAACAGGGCTGGGAGCCAAAAACATTCAGTACTTC. Translation: CASSDLTGLGAKNIQYF.

Ten or more counts support this clone. In DNA, the CDR3 is TGCGCCAGCAGCTTGGAGTCACAGAGTAACACTGAAGCTTTCTTT. It is translated as CASSLESQSNTEAFF. V is TRBV5-1 and J is TRBJ1-1; D uncertain. The germline V and J ends were trimmed by 0 bases and 2 bases, with 11 bases remaining between them. The length of the CDR3 is 15 residues. Per germline, CDR1 SGHRS and CDR2 YFSETQ.

In this sample, this clone turned up many times. The chain links TRBV5-6 to TRBJ2-7; 8 positions agree with TRBD1. The CDR3 has 15 residues. Germline V gene data show CDR1 as SGHDT and CDR2 as YYEEEE. With V trimmed by 1 base and J by 3 bases, 6 bases remained unmatched. This CDR3 reads CASSLLGQANYEQYF. The CDR3 nucleotides read TGTGCCAGCAGCTTGTTGGGACAGGCTAACTACGAGCAGTACTTC.

This clone was picked up many times. The J gene is TRBJ2-5, the V gene TRBV5-4, with D perhaps matching TRBD1 (8 bases). Looked up from germline, CDR1 is SGHNT and CDR2 is YYREEE (reference sequence). This CDR3 contains 12 residues. The ends were cut back, 6 bases at V and 5 bases at J, with 11 bases in the middle. CDR3 sequence: CASTQGGETQYF. Here the CDR3 DNA reads TGTGCCAGCACACAGGGGGGGGAGACCCAGTACTTC.

This clone has a count of ten or more. The V gene is TRBV28, the J gene TRBJ2-1; the match to TRBD1 covers 8 bases. With 5 bases clipped from V and 5 bases from J, the junction kept 8 bases outside the gene matches. CDR1 is MDHEN, CDR2 SYDVKM, per germline. The CDR3 length is 15 residues. CDR3 nucleotides: TGTGCCAGCAGTCTCTCAGGGGGCGCGAACAATGAGCAGTTCTTC. This translates into CASSLSGGANNEQFF.

This clone has at least ten counts. This chain connects TRBV19 to TRBJ2-7, with 8 bases that match TRBD2. V gave up 5 bases and J gave up 4 bases; unmatched junction bases: 13. The CDR3 totals 16 residues. CDR1 and CDR2 (germline): LNHDA, SQIVND (reference sequence). The CDR3 protein is CASSLRFGGAEYEQYF. CDR3 bases: TGTGCCAGTAGTTTGCGATTCGGGGGGGCCGAATACGAGCAGTACTTC.

This clone was detected many times. The rearrangement uses TRBV6-6 and TRBJ2-7, with TRBD1 matching 11 bases. Germline values: CDR1 MNHNY, CDR2 SVGAGI (reference sequence). Trimming at V came to 5 bases and at J to 6 bases, leaving 9 bases not matched to a gene. This CDR3 spans 15 amino acids. The CDR3 spells CASSPDRGLTSEQYF. Here the CDR3 DNA reads TGTGCCAGCAGTCCGGACAGGGGGCTAACCTCCGAGCAGTACTTC.

In this sample, this clone turned up many times. J is TRBJ2-1 and V is TRBV5-1; tentative D call: TRBD2 (6 bases). CDR1 SGHRS and CDR2 YFSETQ come from the germline V gene. This CDR3 spans 16 amino acids. Trimming pared 3 bases from V and 5 bases from J, leaving 18 bases between. CDR3 protein: CASSWGVVRRNNEQFF. CDR3 coding DNA: TGCGCCAGCAGCTGGGGGGTTGTGAGGAGGAACAATGAGCAGTTCTTC.

There are many counts of this clone. In DNA, the CDR3 is TGTGCCATCACCCTGACAGAGGACTATGGCTACACCTTC. This translates into CAITLTEDYGYTF. The J gene is TRBJ1-2, the V gene TRBV10-3; D might be TRBD1 (5 bases). V lost 7 bases, J lost 3 bases, and 12 bases lay in between. CDR1 is ENHRY and CDR2 is SYGVKD in the germline V gene. The CDR3 length is 13 residues.

J is TRBJ2-5 and V is TRBV4-3, with 9 nucleotides matching TRBD2. The closer fit of TRBJ2-7 to the DNA end suggests the J call may be wrong. Germline loops: CDR1 LGHNA, CDR2 YSLEER. The CDR3 totals 18 residues. The CDR3 DNA follows: TGCGCCAGCAGCCAAGAATATCTGCCTAGCGGGGCATTCTACGAGCAGTACTTC. It specifies CASSQEYLPSGAFYEQYF.

At least ten counts were recorded for this clone. This chain uses TRBV6-5 with TRBJ2-2; D remains unclear. CDR1 and CDR2 from the germline V gene are MNHEY and SVGAGI. This CDR3 contains 13 residues. The germline V and J ends were trimmed by 6 bases and 5 bases, with 10 bases remaining between them. The CDR3 region is CASRYTETGELFF. For the CDR3, the DNA is TGTGCCAGCAGATATACAGAGACCGGGGAGCTGTTTTTT.

At least ten counts were recorded for this clone. The chain links TRBV4-1 to TRBJ2-7, with 8 bases that match TRBD1. The CDR3 extends over 15 amino acids. CDR1 and CDR2 (germline): MGHRA, YSYEKL. The V gene end was trimmed by 4 bases and the J gene end by 2 bases; junction bases not matched to a gene: 7. This chain's CDR3 is CASSPRTGLTYEQYF. The CDR3, as DNA: TGCGCCAGCAGCCCCCGGACAGGGCTGACCTACGAGCAGTACTTC.

The J gene is TRBJ2-5, the V gene TRBV6-4; no firm D call. Matching the DNA end better, TRBJ2-7 makes the J call doubtful. Germline loops: CDR1 MRHNA, CDR2 SNTAGT. This CDR3 spans 15 amino acids. For the CDR3, the DNA is TGTGCCAGCAGTGATCCAAGAGGCCCTTCCTACGAGCAGTACTTC. Amino acid sequence: CASSDPRGPSYEQYF.

In its sample, this clone was seen many times. V is TRBV6-1 and J is TRBJ1-1; 8 bases fit TRBD1. CDR1 MNHNS and CDR2 SASEGT come from the germline V gene. V dropped 7 bases and J dropped 6; count of bases not matched to a gene: 7. This CDR3 contains 13 residues. Here the CDR3 DNA reads TGTGCCAGCATCACAACAGGGGGGCCTGAAGCTTTCTTT. Translated, it gives CASITTGGPEAFF.

This clone was counted only a few times. The J gene is TRBJ1-1, the V gene TRBV5-4; D is uncertain. This CDR3 has 14 residues. Trimming took off 6 bases at V and 0 bases at J, with 12 bases between the two ends. From germline, CDR1 is SGHNT and CDR2 YYREEE (reference sequence). The CDR3 here is CASTDSLMNTEAFF. DNA for the CDR3: TGTGCCAGCACCGACTCCCTGATGAACACTGAAGCTTTCTTT.

This clone showed up many times. The chain employs TRBV4-2 and TRBJ1-1; D gene unclear. The CDR3 is made up of 14 amino acids. Germline CDR1 is LGHNA and CDR2 is YNFKEQ. V lost 3 bases to trimming and J lost 1 base, with 9 bases between them. CDR3 coding DNA: TGTGCCAGCAGCCAGGAGGGAAGGAACACTGAAGCTTTCTTT. Translating gives CASSQEGRNTEAFF.

The chain employs TRBV7-8 and TRBJ1-4; 7 bases map to TRBD1. The CDR3 is 16 amino acids. Germline assignment: CDR1 SGHVS and CDR2 FQNEAQ. J lost 2 bases, V lost 3 bases, and 6 bases had no gene match. The CDR3 DNA reads TGTGCCAGCAGCTTTCCCCAGACAGGGACTAATGAAAAACTGTTTTTT. Encoded protein: CASSFPQTGTNEKLFF.

This clone occurred many times. The CDR3 protein is CASRREKLFF. For the CDR3, the DNA is TGTGCCAGCAGGAGGGAAAAACTGTTTTTT. V and J are TRBV5-8 and TRBJ1-4; no clear D gene. CDR3 size: 10 residues. CDR1 is SGHTS, CDR2 YDEGEE, per germline. V lost 5 bases and J lost 8, with 4 bases in between.

This clone was seen repeatedly, ten times or more. This chain joins TRBV9 and TRBJ2-3, with D possibly matching TRBD2 (5 bases). From germline, CDR1 is SGDLS and CDR2 YYNGEE. V lost 2 bases and J 2 bases, leaving 12 bases between the germline ends. This CDR3 is built from 15 residues. The CDR3 is CASSVSGPDTDTQYF. The CDR3 nucleotides are TGTGCCAGCAGCGTGAGCGGTCCTGACACAGATACGCAGTATTTT.

This clone has ten or more counts. V usage is TRBV7-9 and J usage is TRBJ1-4; D perhaps matches TRBD1 (6 bases). Germline V gives CDR1 SEHNR, CDR2 FQNEAQ (reference sequence). This CDR3 comprises 16 residues. Trimming shortened V by 0 bases and J by 3 bases, and 11 bases separated the two germline ends. CDR3: CASSLALGGPNEKLFF. The DNA for the CDR3 is TGTGCCAGCAGCTTAGCGCTTGGGGGCCCTAATGAAAAACTGTTTTTT.

In this sample, this clone turned up many times. The CDR3: CASRGRGEQYF. CDR3 nucleotides: TGTGCCAGCAGGGGCAGGGGCGAGCAGTACTTC. The genes are TRBV28 and TRBJ2-7, with a possible D match to TRBD1 (6 bases). Germline values: CDR1 MDHEN, CDR2 SYDVKM. The V end was cut by 6 bases, the J end by 6 bases, with 9 bases between. This CDR3 is 11 amino acids long. The entire variable domain, with the rest obtained from reference TRBV28 and TRBJ2-7, is as follows: DVKVTQSSRYLVKRTGEKVFLECVQDMDHENMFWYRQDPGLGLRLIYFSYDVKMKEKGDIPEGYSVSREKKERFSLILESASTNQTSMYLCASRGRGEQYFGPGTRLTVT.

This clone was seen ten or more times. The chain couples TRBV7-3 to TRBJ1-1, with 8 bases aligning to TRBD1. The V segment lost 4 bases and the J segment 1 base; nucleotides outside the gene matches: 5. This CDR3 spans 15 amino acids. CDR1 and CDR2 from the germline V gene are SGHTA and FQGTGA. The CDR3 loop is CASSSGQVPNTEAFF. In DNA, the CDR3 is TGTGCCAGCAGCTCGGGACAGGTTCCGAACACTGAAGCTTTCTTT.

This clone was picked up many times. This rearrangement joins TRBV2 to TRBJ1-1; tentative D call: TRBD1 (5 bases). Between the trimmed V and J ends, which lost 5 bases and 0 bases, there was a span of 10 bases. The CDR3 runs to 14 residues. Germline-derived CDR1 and CDR2 are SNHLY and FYNNEI. The CDR3: CASSMRQMNTEAFF. CDR3 nucleotide sequence: TGTGCCAGCAGTATGAGACAGATGAACACTGAAGCTTTCTTT.

Many counts were recorded for this clone. The chain is built from TRBV9 and TRBJ1-1; 7 bases map to TRBD1. CDR3 length: 14 amino acids. After removal of 6 bases from V and 5 bases from J, the junction contained 10 bases not matched to a gene. The germline V gene encodes CDR1 SGDLS and CDR2 YYNGEE. The chain's CDR3 is CASTLGGGFTEAFF. The CDR3 DNA sequence: TGTGCCAGCACTCTCGGAGGGGGCTTTACTGAAGCTTTCTTT.

The rearrangement joins TRBV6-5 to TRBJ1-6; 7 bases align to TRBD1. Per germline, CDR1 MNHEY and CDR2 SVGAGI. The ends lost 6 bases at V and 5 bases at J; junction bases unmatched: 7. This CDR3 contains 15 residues. In DNA form, the CDR3 reads TGTGCCAGCAGGTCGACAGGGTGGAATAATTCACCCCTCCACTTT. This gives the protein CASRSTGWNNSPLHF.

This rearrangement joins TRBV29-1 to TRBJ2-7, with D unresolved. The CDR3 is 11 residues long. Trimming removed 4 bases from V and 3 bases from J, with 7 bases in between. Germline V CDR1 and CDR2: SQVTM, ANQGSEA. DNA of the CDR3: TGCAGCGTTGGTGGAGTCTACGAGCAGTACTTC. Residues: CSVGGVYEQYF.

This clone was seen at least ten times. Written as DNA, the CDR3 is TGTGCCAGCAGCCCCTGGACAGGGAGCACTGGAAACACCATATATTTT. It encodes CASSPWTGSTGNTIYF. The V and J genes are TRBV7-2 and TRBJ1-3, with TRBD1 matching 8 bases. This CDR3 has 16 residues. Germline CDR1 SGHTA, CDR2 FQGNSA. With V trimmed by 5 bases and J by 2 bases, 8 bases remained unmatched.

A few counts support this clone. The chain employs TRBV2 and TRBJ2-7; D is unclear. The V end lost 1 base, the J end lost 6 bases, and 7 bases lay between the germline ends. The length of the CDR3 is 12 residues. Per germline, CDR1 SNHLY and CDR2 FYNNEI. CDR3 sequence (DNA): TGTGCCAGCAGTGAAGGGGCCGCCGAGCAGTACTTC. It encodes CASSEGAAEQYF.

This clone was seen many times. This chain links TRBV4-2 with TRBJ2-7; 12 bases align to TRBD2. Germline V gives CDR1 LGHNA, CDR2 YNFKEQ. The trim removed 2 bases at V and 0 bases at J, leaving 8 bases unmatched. This CDR3 region has 18 residues. The DNA of the CDR3 is TGTGCCAGCAGCCAATTGGTTCCTAGCGGGAGGGCCTCCTACGAGCAGTACTTC. It translates to CASSQLVPSGRASYEQYF.

This clone was counted only a few times. The genes are TRBV28 and TRBJ1-4; 8 positions agree with TRBD1. Germline-derived CDR1 and CDR2 are MDHEN and SYDVKM. The length of the CDR3 is 15 residues. V lost 3 bases, J lost 4 bases, and 4 bases stayed unmatched. The CDR3, as DNA: TGTGCCAGCAGTTTCTCGGACAGGGATAATGAAAAACTGTTTTTT. It encodes CASSFSDRDNEKLFF.

The table lists this clone with many counts. CDR3 in amino acids: CASSQSLDRLYEQYF. The CDR3, as DNA: TGTGCCAGCAGCCAAAGCCTCGACAGGCTCTACGAGCAGTACTTC. This chain links TRBV4-2 with TRBJ2-7; a possible D gene is TRBD1 (6 bases). Deletions cut 2 bases from V and 3 bases from J, with 14 bases between. CDR1 and CDR2 (germline): LGHNA, YNFKEQ. There are 15 residues in the CDR3.

This clone was picked up many times. V usage is TRBV14 and J usage is TRBJ2-2, with D maybe TRBD1 (6 bases). Germline CDR1 is SGHDN and CDR2 is FVKESK. The CDR3 loop spans 15 amino acids. The V and J ends lost 6 bases and 0 bases respectively, with 11 bases between them. This CDR3 reads CASRSGAANTGELFF. The CDR3 region has the DNA TGTGCCAGCAGATCAGGGGCGGCGAACACCGGGGAGCTGTTTTTT.